This T cell receptor beta chain is from a study of human T cells and chemical hapten exposure (dated by TCRdb to about 2021). In terms of the full investigation: For sensitization, 2% DPC in acetone was applied to a roughly 2 cm by roughly 2 cm area of upper inner arm skin. Throughout the roughly 26-week study period, patients were also given weekly therapeutic DPC doses on the scalp. Patch testing was performed on the upper back with Finn chambers containing 0.01% DPC, and the patch tests were scored after 6 days according to International Contact Dermatitis Research Group standards. The mostly female patient cohort included alopecia areata with under or over 50% scalp involvement, alopecia totalis and alopecia universalis. Libraries were pooled for sequencing, and variation in per-sample TCR yields was attributed mainly to small differences in library volumes within the pool. In alopecia patients, the study followed how the peripheral blood TCR repertoire changed in vivo over primary and secondary sensitization to diphenylcyclopropenone (DPC), a hapten. Blood samples were taken from patients before sensitization (week 0) and at 2, 6 and about 24 weeks after DPC sensitization. For TCR sequencing, blood came from 25 to 35 alopecia patients at anywhere from one to four time points (pre-sensitization, 2, 6 and 24 weeks). The paper as a whole reports these results and caveats: Alopecia, a presumed autoimmune disease, was present in all patients, so the immune response of the patients might differ from that of healthy individuals. The number of TCRs above 1 in 1000 frequency did not change with DPC sensitization; there was no evidence of global repertoire structure alterations. Expanded TCRs formed significantly more large CDR3 similarity clusters than pre-sensitization or healthy control sets, consistent with antigen-driven responses. Patch test score was positively correlated with the number of PT1 expanded TCRs, with significance at thresholds 8, 16 and 32 but not at 4. Repeated subsampling changed both the strength of the expansion versus patch-test correlation and the threshold at which that correlation became significant.

V has 2 bases trimmed and J has 9 bases trimmed; junction bases matching no gene number 10. According to the germline V gene, CDR1 reads SGHRS and CDR2 reads YFSETQ. The CDR3 sequence holds 16 residues, the cysteine and phenylalanine included. The CDR3 DNA has 48 bases and is translated from base 1. Interpreted using the paper, the time point label stands for: patch test 1, 2 weeks after DPC sensitization. This sample's treatment or condition label indicates: therapeutic diphenylcyclopropenone sensitization with weekly scalp DPC. Blood at each patch-test visit was drawn before the patch test was applied. Patients were eligible if aged 18 to 70, diagnosed with alopecia and judged suitable for DPC therapy, and pregnant patients were excluded. Total RNA was extracted from unfractionated whole blood that had been collected in Tempus Blood RNA tubes. Libraries were prepared through RACE. The run used a NextSeq 500. During library preparation, unique molecular identifiers were attached to individual cDNA molecules so that TCRs could be counted in a quantitative, reproducible way. Each blood RNA sample was used to sequence both TCR alpha and TCR beta chains. The paper's data handling went like this. The median number of TCRs per sample was roughly 100,000, ranging from about 23,224 to 700,000. The Decombinator software suite was used to annotate the V, J and CDR3 of the TCR reads. To make PS versus PT1 abundance plots, every sample was subsampled to the same number of TCRs (28,000). TCRs were defined as expanded if absent before sensitization and observed at least eight times at the 2-week time point. TCRdb ran its own pipeline on the public reads, namely fastp trimming at Q25 and MiXCR clone calling, and kept in-frame beta chains. Rows are combined by CDR3 protein, so each entry shows the most common genes and DNA. The V and J calls were determined by TCRdb, not by the authors. In all, the sample holds about 340,000 distinct CDR3 sequences, and under 9% of those were seen once. The ten largest clonotypes hold about 8% of the sample.

A few counts support this clonotype. The antigen this receptor binds is unknown. One base away there is no much larger clone; base qualities are not given. The rearrangement combines TRBV5-1 with TRBJ2-1, with 11 bases in between that match TRBD2. This material consisted of whole blood, taken in connection with sensitization to the hapten diphenylcyclopropenone (DPC). The TCR was taken from a young woman with alopecia areata. Some clones in this sample may be carry-over from other donors' samples. The CDR3 protein is CASSFPISGGAGEQFF. DNA sequence: TGCGCCAGCAGCTTCCCAATTAGCGGGGGGGCCGGTGAGCAGTTCTTC.